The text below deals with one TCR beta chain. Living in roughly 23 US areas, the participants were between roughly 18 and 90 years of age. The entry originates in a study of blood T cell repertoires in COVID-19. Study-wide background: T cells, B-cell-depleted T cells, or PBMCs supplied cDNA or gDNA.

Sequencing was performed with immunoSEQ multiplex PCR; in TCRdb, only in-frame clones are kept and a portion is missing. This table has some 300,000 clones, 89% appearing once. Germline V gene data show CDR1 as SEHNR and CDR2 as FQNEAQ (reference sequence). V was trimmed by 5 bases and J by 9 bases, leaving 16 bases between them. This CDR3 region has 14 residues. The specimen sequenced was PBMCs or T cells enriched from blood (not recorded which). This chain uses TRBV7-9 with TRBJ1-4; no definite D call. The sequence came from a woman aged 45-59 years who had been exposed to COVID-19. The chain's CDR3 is CASSIGEEGKKLFF. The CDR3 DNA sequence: TGTGCCAGCAGCATCGGGGAGGAGGGCAAAAAACTGTTTTTT.